This TCR beta chain was identified during a study of human CD8 memory T cell subsets. This CDR3 is built from 14 residues. Germline CDR1 GTSNPN, CDR2 SVGIG (reference sequence). TCR beta libraries were made by UMI-labeled 5' RACE. TCRdb reprocessed the 5' RACE reads; each CDR3 protein has one entry and no DNA is given. This sample's clone table lists about 6,700 distinct CDR3 sequences. The chain has TRBV30 and TRBJ2-2; TCRdb picks TRBD1, but there is no DNA to check that call. The sequence came from a human donor in good health. The sequenced material came from CD8+ T cells from PBMCs. This CDR3 reads CAWSVGVTTGELFF.